This entry lists 6 T cell receptor beta chains sequenced from one sample in a study of blood T cell repertoires in COVID-19. Produced via immunoSEQ multiplex PCR; TCRdb's table is partial and in-frame only. The table includes roughly 300,000 clones, over 70% detected once. The source material was peripheral blood. These receptors all stem from a woman between 50 and 59 years old with acute or convalescent COVID-19.

This clone has a single count. The CDR3 protein is CASSQDPGQIMNTEAFF. CDR3 DNA: TGTGCCAGCAGCCAAGATCCGGGACAGATAATGAACACTGAAGCTTTCTTT. The chain combines TRBV3-1 (or the pseudogene TRBV3-2) with TRBJ1-1; 7 bases match TRBD1. This CDR3 contains 17 residues. The V and J ends lost 0 bases and 0 bases, in that order; junction bases with no gene match: 7. Germline V lookup: CDR1 LGHDT, CDR2 YNNKEL (reference sequence).

The gene calls are TRBV15 and TRBJ1-2; D is unresolved. CDR1 and CDR2 from the germline V gene are LNHNV and YYDKDF (reference sequence). The V end lost 3 bases, the J end lost 5 bases, and 7 bases lay between the germline ends. There are 12 residues in the CDR3. The CDR3 sequence: CATSRGGYGYTF. In DNA, the CDR3 is TGTGCCACCAGCAGGGGAGGGTATGGCTACACCTTC.

This chain links TRBV10-3 with TRBJ1-2, with 8 bases aligning to TRBD1. CDR1 and CDR2 from the germline V gene are ENHRY and SYGVKD. The length of the CDR3 is 15 residues. The V gene end was trimmed by 1 base and the J gene end by 6 bases; junction bases not matched to a gene: 7. CDR3 DNA: TGTGCCATCAGTGAGTTTGGGCAGGGGGCAGATGGCTACACCTTC. Its translation is CAISEFGQGADGYTF.

This chain links TRBV6-2 or TRBV6-3 with TRBJ2-7, with D perhaps matching TRBD1 (5 bases). From germline, CDR1 is MNHEY and CDR2 SVGEGT. V lost 0 bases, J lost 3 bases, and 12 bases lay in between. CDR3 length: 15 residues. The CDR3 region has the DNA TGTGCCAGCAGTTACTCGGGGCGGACGGACTACGAGCAGTACTTC. It codes for CASSYSGRTDYEQYF.

The CDR3 DNA follows: TGTGCCAGCAGCATGACAGGGGGCGCCTACAATGAGCAGTTCTTC. This translates into CASSMTGGAYNEQFF. The V and J genes are TRBV28 and TRBJ2-1; 10 nucleotides align to TRBD1. CDR3 length: 15 amino acids. The germline gives CDR1 MDHEN, CDR2 SYDVKM. The J segment lost 2 bases and the V segment lost 6 bases, leaving 4 bases of the junction unmatched.

The genes are TRBV2 and TRBJ2-1, with 8 nucleotides matching TRBD1. The CDR3 loop spans 15 amino acids. J lost 0 bases, V lost 7 bases, and 5 bases had no gene match. Germline V gives CDR1 SNHLY, CDR2 FYNNEI. DNA of the CDR3: TGTGCCAGCATATTCGACAGGGGCTCCTACAATGAGCAGTTCTTC. Translated: CASIFDRGSYNEQFF.